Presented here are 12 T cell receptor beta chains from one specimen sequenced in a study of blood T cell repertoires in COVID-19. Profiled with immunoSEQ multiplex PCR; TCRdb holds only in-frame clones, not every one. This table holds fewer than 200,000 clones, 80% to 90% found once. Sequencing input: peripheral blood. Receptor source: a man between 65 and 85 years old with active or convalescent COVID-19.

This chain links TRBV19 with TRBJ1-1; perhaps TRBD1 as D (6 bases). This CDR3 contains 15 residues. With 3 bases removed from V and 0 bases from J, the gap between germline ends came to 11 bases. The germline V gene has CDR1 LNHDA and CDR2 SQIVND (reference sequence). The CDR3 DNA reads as TGTGCCAGTAGTATCGTAACAGGGATGAACACTGAAGCTTTCTTT. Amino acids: CASSIVTGMNTEAFF.

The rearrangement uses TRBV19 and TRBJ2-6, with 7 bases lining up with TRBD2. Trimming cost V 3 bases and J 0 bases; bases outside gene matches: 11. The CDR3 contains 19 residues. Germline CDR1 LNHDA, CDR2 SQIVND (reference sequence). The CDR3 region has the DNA TGTGCCAGTAGTATCGGCTACGGCGGGGGTTTCTCTGGGGCCAACGTCCTGACTTTC. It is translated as CASSIGYGGGFSGANVLTF.

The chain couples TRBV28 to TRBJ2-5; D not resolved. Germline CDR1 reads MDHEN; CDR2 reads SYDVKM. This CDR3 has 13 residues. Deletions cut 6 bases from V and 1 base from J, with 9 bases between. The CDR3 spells CASRYSLQETQYF. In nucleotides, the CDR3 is TGTGCCAGCAGATACAGCCTCCAAGAGACCCAGTACTTC.

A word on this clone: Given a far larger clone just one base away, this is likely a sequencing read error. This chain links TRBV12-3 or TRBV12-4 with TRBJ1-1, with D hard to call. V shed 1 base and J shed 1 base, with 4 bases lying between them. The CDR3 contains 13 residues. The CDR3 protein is CASSLGQNTEAFF. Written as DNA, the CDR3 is TGTGCCAGCAGTTTAGGACAGAACACTGAAGCTTTCTTT.

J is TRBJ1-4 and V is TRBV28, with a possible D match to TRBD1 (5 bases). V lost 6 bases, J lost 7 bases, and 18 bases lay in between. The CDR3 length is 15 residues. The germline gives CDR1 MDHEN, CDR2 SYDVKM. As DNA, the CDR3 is TGTGCCAGCAGCACCGGGGGGGGGAACTTTGAAAAACTGTTTTTT. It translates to CASSTGGGNFEKLFF.

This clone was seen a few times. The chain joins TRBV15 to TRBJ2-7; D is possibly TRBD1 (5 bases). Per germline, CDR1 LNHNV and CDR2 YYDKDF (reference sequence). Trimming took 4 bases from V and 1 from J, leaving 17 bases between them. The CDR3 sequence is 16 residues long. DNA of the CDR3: TGTGCCACCAGCACAAGACAGTTTGGCGGTTCCTACGAGCAGTACTTC. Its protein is CATSTRQFGGSYEQYF.

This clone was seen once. CDR3: CASSRLAGTYEQYF. The CDR3 coding sequence is TGTGCCAGCAGCCGACTAGCGGGGACCTACGAGCAGTACTTC. The rearrangement joins TRBV11-2 to TRBJ2-7, with TRBD2 identical over 11 bases. This CDR3 comprises 14 residues. Germline CDR1 is SGHAT and CDR2 is FQNNGV. The V gene end was trimmed by 5 bases and the J gene end by 2 bases; junction bases not matched to a gene: 2.

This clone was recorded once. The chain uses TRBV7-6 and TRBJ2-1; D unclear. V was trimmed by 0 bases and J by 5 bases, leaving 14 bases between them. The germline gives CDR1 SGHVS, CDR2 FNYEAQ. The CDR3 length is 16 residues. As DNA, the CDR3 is TGTGCCAGCAGCTTAGCGCCTCAAAACATAAACAATGAGCAGTTCTTC. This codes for CASSLAPQNINNEQFF.

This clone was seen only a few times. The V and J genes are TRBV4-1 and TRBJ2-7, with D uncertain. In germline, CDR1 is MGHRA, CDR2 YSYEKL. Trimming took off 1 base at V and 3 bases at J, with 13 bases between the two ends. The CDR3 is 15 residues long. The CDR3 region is CASSQGGAPGYEQYF. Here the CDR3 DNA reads TGCGCCAGCAGCCAAGGCGGAGCCCCTGGCTACGAGCAGTACTTC.

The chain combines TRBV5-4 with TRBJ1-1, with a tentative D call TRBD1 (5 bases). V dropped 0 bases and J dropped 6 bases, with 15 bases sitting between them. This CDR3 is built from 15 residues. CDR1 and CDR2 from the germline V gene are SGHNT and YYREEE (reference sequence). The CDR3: CASSLGQGGVAEAFF. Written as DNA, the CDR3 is TGTGCCAGCAGCTTGGGTCAGGGAGGGGTGGCTGAAGCTTTCTTT.

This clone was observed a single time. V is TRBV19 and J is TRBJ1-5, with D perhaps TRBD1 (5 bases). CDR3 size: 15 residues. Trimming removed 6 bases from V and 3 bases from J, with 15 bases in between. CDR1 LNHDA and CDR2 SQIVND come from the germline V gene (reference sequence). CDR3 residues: CASSRQQRVNQPQHF. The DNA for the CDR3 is TGTGCCAGTAGCAGACAGCAGCGGGTCAATCAGCCCCAGCATTTT. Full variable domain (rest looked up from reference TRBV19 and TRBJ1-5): DGGITQSPKYLFRKEGQNVTLSCEQNLNHDAMYWYRQDPGQGLRLIYYSQIVNDFQKGDIAEGYSVSREKKESFPLTVTSAQKNPTAFYLCASSRQQRVNQPQHFGDGTRLSIL.

In nucleotides, the CDR3 is TGTGCCAGCAGCCCAATTAGCAATCAGCCCCAGCATTTT. It codes for CASSPISNQPQHF. The chain carries TRBV6-5 and TRBJ1-5; D is uncertain. Trimming stripped 6 bases from V and 0 bases from J, with 6 bases between. The germline V gene encodes CDR1 MNHEY and CDR2 SVGAGI. The CDR3 sequence is 13 residues long.